This T cell receptor beta chain was identified in a study of cytomegalovirus exposure and HLA in healthy donors. This CDR3 contains 17 residues. V was clipped by 1 base and J by 6 bases, with 19 bases between them. Germline V CDR1 and CDR2: KGHSH, LQKENI. The PCR ran on 60 Vbeta and 13 Jbeta primers. Clones were sequenced by immunoSEQ multiplex PCR, and TCRdb holds only the in-frame ones, with some missing. The sample yields 140,000 or so clones, around four fifths seen once. The sequencing sample was made of PBMCs. This clonotype was obtained from a boy aged 2-9 years in good health and CMV-seronegative. V gene TRBV18 combines with J gene TRBJ1-5; D possibly corresponds to TRBD1 (6 bases). CDR3 DNA: TGTGCCAGCTCACCACGCCAGGGGTCGACCTTCAGTCAGCCCCAGCATTTT. It translates to CASSPRQGSTFSQPQHF.